These T cell receptor beta chains were read from a single sample in a study of identical twins. TCRdb analysed the 5' RACE reads with MiXCR anew, one entry per CDR3 protein. The data contain a few hundred thousand distinct CDR3 sequences, around 18% of them singletons. The sample consisted of naive T cells sorted from blood. The receptors shown here come from a man aged 45-65 years in good health. CDR3s include the opening cysteine and the closing phenylalanine or tryptophan. D genes are given only for firm matches. Some rows mark clone size as missing; the rest say once, few, many or name a class of expanded clone.

D gene	V gene	clone size	J gene	CDR3 DNA	CDR3 protein
NA	TRBV29-1	NA	TRBJ2-5	TGCAGCGTTGACTCGTTGACAGAGACCCAGTACTTC	CSVDSLTETQYF
TRBD2	TRBV24-1	many	TRBJ2-1	TGTGCCACCAGTGATCAGCGGGGGGCTGCCTACAATGAGCAGTTCTTC	CATSDQRGAAYNEQFF
TRBD1	TRBV6-1	few	TRBJ1-2	TGTGCCAGCGCGACCGACAGGGGCTATGGCTACACCTTC	CASATDRGYGYTF
NA	TRBV7-9	few	TRBJ2-1	TGTGCCGACGGGTGGTCACAAGGGGGTGAGCAGTTCTTC	CADGWSQGGEQFF
NA	TRBV7-2	few	TRBJ2-4	TGTGCCAGCAGCTTAGTTGGGGGGGGGACATCCATTCAGTACTTC	CASSLVGGGTSIQYF
TRBD2	TRBV5-1	few	TRBJ2-7	TGCGCCAGCAGCTCTAGCGGGGGCCCTCTCGAGCAGTACTTC	CASSSSGGPLEQYF
TRBD1	TRBV27	NA	TRBJ2-1	TGTGCCAGCACCCGGACAGGACTCTCCTACAATGAGCAGTTCTTC	CASTRTGLSYNEQFF
NA	TRBV6-2/TRBV6-3	many	TRBJ2-7	TGTGCCAGCAGTTTGGGTCGGACCTACGAGCAGTACTTC	CASSLGRTYEQYF
NA	TRBV3-1	many	TRBJ2-3	TGTGCCAGCAGCCAAGGGCCTAAACGGCGGGGTACGCAGTATTTT	CASSQGPKRRGTQYF
NA	TRBV19	NA	TRBJ2-7	TGTGCCAGTAGTACGCCAGAGGGGCGCTACGAGCAGTACTTC	CASSTPEGRYEQYF
NA	TRBV3-1	many	TRBJ2-7	TGTGCCAGCAGCCAAGATCTACCCGATGCTCACATCCCCTACGAGCAGTACTTC	CASSQDLPDAHIPYEQYF
TRBD1	TRBV6-6	NA	TRBJ1-3	TGTGCCACTGGACAGGGACCTGGAAACACCATATATTTT	CATGQGPGNTIYF
TRBD2	TRBV7-6	few	TRBJ2-7	TGTGCCAGCAGCCCTTTGGTAGCGGGAGTCCTCTACGAGCAGTACTTC	CASSPLVAGVLYEQYF
NA	TRBV20-1	NA	TRBJ2-6	TGCAGTGCCCGTAAGGGGCCCTCTGGGGCCAACGTCCTGACTTTC	CSARKGPSGANVLTF
NA	TRBV4-1	few	TRBJ2-7	TGCGCCAGCAGCCGAGGGGGTAAGGGTAGCGAGCAGTACTTC	CASSRGGKGSEQYF
NA	TRBV27	few	TRBJ2-2	TGTGCCAGCAGTCTCTCATACACCGGGGAGCTGTTTTTT	CASSLSYTGELFF
NA	TRBV29-1	NA	TRBJ1-2	TGCAGCGTTGATCTCTGGGGGCTTTATGGCTACACCTTC	CSVDLWGLYGYTF
NA	TRBV20-1	many	TRBJ2-3	TGCAGTGCGAAGACCGGGACCCAGGCGAATACGCAGTATTTT	CSAKTGTQANTQYF
TRBD2	TRBV18	few	TRBJ2-7	TGTGCCAGCTCACCGCCCATGGCGGGAGGGCCCCACGAGCAGTACTTC	CASSPPMAGGPHEQYF
TRBD1	TRBV13	many	TRBJ2-1	TGTGCCAGCAGCACGACAGGGAGCTCCTACAATGAGCAGTTCTTC	CASSTTGSSYNEQFF
NA	TRBV18	few	TRBJ2-1	TGTGCCAGCTCACCGCAACGAAGTGAGCAGTTCTTC	CASSPQRSEQFF
NA	TRBV12-3/TRBV12-4	many	TRBJ1-5	TGTGCCAGCAGTGGGTCTAGCAATCAGCCCCAGCATTTT	CASSGSSNQPQHF
TRBD1	TRBV4-2	NA	TRBJ2-7	TGTGCCAGCAGCCAAGAGTTCACAGGGGGAGTGTACGAGCAGTACTTC	CASSQEFTGGVYEQYF
NA	TRBV6-2/TRBV6-3	once	TRBJ2-1	TGTGCCAGCAGTTATGGGCGGGCAGGGTTAAGTCCTTCCTACAATGAGCAGTTCTTC	CASSYGRAGLSPSYNEQFF
NA	TRBV29-1	many	TRBJ2-5	TGCAGCTCCGGTTGGGGGGCCGGGGAGACCCAGTACTTC	CSSGWGAGETQYF
NA	TRBV4-3	NA	TRBJ2-1	TGCGCCAGCAGCCGGGAGCGGAGCTCCTACAATGAGCAGTTCTTC	CASSRERSSYNEQFF
TRBD2	TRBV5-1	NA	TRBJ2-5	TGCGCCAGCGGCACCGCTTTAGCGGGAGTAAGTGAGACCCAGTACTTC	CASGTALAGVSETQYF